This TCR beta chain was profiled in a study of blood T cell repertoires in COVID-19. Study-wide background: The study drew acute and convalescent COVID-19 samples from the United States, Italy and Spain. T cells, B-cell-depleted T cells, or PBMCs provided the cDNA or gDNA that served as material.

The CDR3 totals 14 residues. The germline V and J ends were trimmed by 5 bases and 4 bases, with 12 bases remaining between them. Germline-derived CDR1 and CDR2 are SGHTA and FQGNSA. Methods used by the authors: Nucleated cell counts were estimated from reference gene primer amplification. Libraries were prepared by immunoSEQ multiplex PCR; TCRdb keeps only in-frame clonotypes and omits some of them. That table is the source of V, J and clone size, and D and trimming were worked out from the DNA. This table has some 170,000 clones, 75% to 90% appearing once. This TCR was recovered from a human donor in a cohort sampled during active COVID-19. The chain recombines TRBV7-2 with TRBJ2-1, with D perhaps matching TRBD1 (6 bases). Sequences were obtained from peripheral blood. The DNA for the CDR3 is TGTGCCAGCAGCCAGCGACAGGTTTACAATGAGCAGTTCTTC. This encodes CASSQRQVYNEQFF.